This note documents a single T cell receptor beta chain sequence. What it recognizes is unknown. This record belongs to a study of shared clonotypes between healthy human individuals. Study background: CD4 naive and CD4 memory each took three plates per donor, while CD8 naive took two and CD8 memory one.

Sequenced by immunoSEQ multiplex PCR; TCRdb stores in-frame clones only, minus some. The sample shows 2 million to 2.5 million clones, almost 96% of them seen only once. Study results and limitations: Represented diversity (both genetic and exposure-history) was limited by the small number of donors. Four donors shared roughly 5% of their naive CD4 clonotypes.

Nashville, Tennessee was home to all donors, who were Caucasian adults. Germline values: CDR1 WSHSY, CDR2 SAAADI. There are 15 residues in the CDR3. J gave up 1 base and V 7 bases, and 9 bases lay outside the gene matches. The sequence was collected from a man in his late teens or twenties in good health. The gene calls are TRBV10-2 and TRBJ1-1; TRBD1 agrees at 7 bases. Sequenced material: naive CD4+ T cells sorted from blood. Subset reported: CD45RA+ positively selected. Written as DNA, the CDR3 is TGCGCCAGCAAGGGAGGACAGGCGGAGAACACTGAAGCTTTCTTT. It translates to CASKGGQAENTEAFF.